The 5 T cell receptor beta chains below come from one sample, sequenced in a study of blood T cells in healthy people across ages. For the second PCR, which ran for about 7 to 12 cycles, a sample-barcoded 5' primer and a J-beta primer mix were used. MiXCR, applied by TCRdb to the 5' RACE reads, yields one record per CDR3 protein. The table lists fewer than 900,000 distinct CDR3 sequences, roughly 43% of them singletons, with under 25% in the top ten. Specimen: blood. The receptors stem from a woman aged 55-70 years in good health.

The chain joins TRBV20-1 to TRBJ1-6; 9 bases are shared with TRBD1. This CDR3 is built from 12 residues. The J segment lost 10 bases and the V segment lost 5 bases, leaving 3 bases of the junction unmatched. Germline CDR1 and CDR2: DFQATT and SNEGSKA (reference sequence). The CDR3 nucleotides are TGCAGTGCTCGGACAGGGGAGTCACCCCTCCACTTT. Amino acids: CSARTGESPLHF.

This clonotype was seen a handful of times. The V call is TRBV24-1, the J call TRBJ2-1; 8 positions match TRBD2. This CDR3 is 17 amino acids long. Germline CDR1 is KGHDR and CDR2 is SFDVKD. V was pared by 3 bases and J by 0 bases, with 6 bases of the junction left unmatched. DNA for the CDR3: TGTGCCACCAGTGATCCTAGCGGGCAGAGCTCCTACAATGAGCAGTTCTTC. It encodes CATSDPSGQSSYNEQFF.

This clonotype occurred a few times. V gene TRBV5-5 combines with J gene TRBJ1-2; 7 bases line up with TRBD1. Germline V CDR1 and CDR2: SGHKS, YYEKEE (reference sequence). The CDR3 totals 17 residues. Trimming cost V 0 bases and J 0 bases; bases outside gene matches: 8. This CDR3 reads CASSLALQGQPNYGYTF. The CDR3 DNA is TGTGCCAGCAGCTTGGCCCTTCAGGGACAGCCTAACTATGGCTACACCTTC.

This clonotype was seen many times. V usage is TRBV20-1 and J usage is TRBJ2-4, with a weak D call TRBD2 (6 bases). Germline V lookup: CDR1 DFQATT, CDR2 SNEGSKA (reference sequence). The V gene lost 6 bases and the J gene lost 9 bases, with 12 bases spanning the gap. There are 11 residues in the CDR3. CDR3: CSADGGSIQYF. CDR3 coding DNA: TGCAGTGCGGACGGGGGTAGCATTCAGTACTTC.

The table lists this clonotype with a count of one. The chain uses TRBV13 and TRBJ1-5, with a possible D match to TRBD1 (5 bases). V gave up 5 bases and J gave up 7 bases, with 15 bases separating them. The CDR3 has 14 residues. CDR1 PRHDT and CDR2 FYEKMQ come from the germline V gene (reference sequence). Here the CDR3 reads CASSPGPTGQPQHF. CDR3 in DNA: TGTGCCAGCAGCCCGGGACCGACGGGACAGCCCCAGCATTTT.